This T cell receptor (beta chain) was identified during a study of blood T cell repertoires in COVID-19. Turning to the study itself: T cells, B-cell-depleted T cells, or PBMCs supplied cDNA or gDNA.

Study processing details: Reference gene primer amplification gave estimated nucleated cell counts. This table comes from immunoSEQ multiplex PCR, and its TCRdb copy is limited to in-frame clones, with some not included. That table is the source of V, J and clone size, and D and trimming were worked out from the DNA. The table records approximately 110,000 clones, 85% of them present only once. The receptor was isolated from a human donor in a cohort sampled during active COVID-19. Input material: peripheral blood.

CDR3 in DNA: TGTGCCGCCCGTACGGAGCCAGACAATGAGCAGTTCTTC. Protein product: CAARTEPDNEQFF. The chain recombines TRBV10-3 with TRBJ2-1; D gene uncertain. Germline lookup yields CDR1 ENHRY and CDR2 SYGVKD. CDR3 size: 13 residues. The V gene lost 11 bases and the J gene lost 5 bases, with 16 bases spanning the gap.